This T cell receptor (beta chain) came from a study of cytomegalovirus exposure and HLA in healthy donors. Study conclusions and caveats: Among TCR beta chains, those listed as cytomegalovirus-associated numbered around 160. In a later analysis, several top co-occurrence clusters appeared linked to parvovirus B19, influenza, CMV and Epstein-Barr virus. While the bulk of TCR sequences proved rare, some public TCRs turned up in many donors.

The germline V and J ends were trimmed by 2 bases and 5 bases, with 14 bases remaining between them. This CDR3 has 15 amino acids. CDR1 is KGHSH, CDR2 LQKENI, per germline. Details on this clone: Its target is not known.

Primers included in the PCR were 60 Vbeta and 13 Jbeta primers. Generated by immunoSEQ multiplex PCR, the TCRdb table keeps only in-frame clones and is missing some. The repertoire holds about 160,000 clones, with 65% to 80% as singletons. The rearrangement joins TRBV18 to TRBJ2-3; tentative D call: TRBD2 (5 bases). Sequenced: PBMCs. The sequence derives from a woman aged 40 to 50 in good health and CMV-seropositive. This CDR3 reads CASSPRAAGGDTQYF. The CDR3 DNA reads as TGTGCCAGCTCACCAAGGGCGGCGGGCGGAGATACGCAGTATTTT.